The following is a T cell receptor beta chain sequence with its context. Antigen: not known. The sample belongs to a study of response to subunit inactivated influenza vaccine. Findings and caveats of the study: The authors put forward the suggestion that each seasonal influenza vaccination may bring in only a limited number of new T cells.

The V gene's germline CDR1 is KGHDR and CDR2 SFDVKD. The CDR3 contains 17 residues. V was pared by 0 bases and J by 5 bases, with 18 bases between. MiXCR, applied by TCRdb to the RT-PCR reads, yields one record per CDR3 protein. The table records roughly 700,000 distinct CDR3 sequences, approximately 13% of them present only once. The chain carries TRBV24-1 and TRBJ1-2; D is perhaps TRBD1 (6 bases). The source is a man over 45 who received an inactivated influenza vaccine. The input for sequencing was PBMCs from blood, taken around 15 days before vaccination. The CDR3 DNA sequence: TGTGCCACCAGTGATTTGCGATCCTCTACAGGGCATTATGGCTACACCTTC. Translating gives CATSDLRSSTGHYGYTF.